This T cell receptor beta chain was recovered during a study of T cell responses to AZD1222 COVID-19 vaccine. Trimming at V came to 5 bases and at J to 2 bases, leaving 8 bases not matched to a gene. This CDR3 is 15 amino acids long. Germline CDR1 SGHVS, CDR2 FQNEAQ. Method: immunoSEQ multiplex PCR; TCRdb's copy keeps in-frame clones and lacks some. Among approximately 150,000 clones, roughly 87% were seen once, and the ten largest hold under 5.5%. This TCR was recovered from an adult who received the MenACWY meningococcal vaccine as a control. The specimen was peripheral blood, collected 28 days after the second dose of the MenACWY control vaccine. The V call is TRBV7-8, the J call TRBJ2-7; 8 bases match TRBD1. CDR3 region: CASSLSGQGTYEQYF. CDR3 nucleotides: TGTGCCAGCAGCCTCTCCGGACAGGGAACCTACGAGCAGTACTTC.